This is a list of T cell receptor beta chains from one sample in a study of tissue T cells after allogeneic stem cell transplantation. Clones were sequenced by immunoSEQ multiplex PCR, and TCRdb holds only the in-frame ones, with some missing. The sample includes some 9,400 clones, around 50% of them seen just once. The specimen comprised tissue from the jejunum, sampled at autopsy. The origin of the receptors is a female donor older than 55 with lung cancer. The CDR3 runs from the conserved cysteine through the conserved F or W. D genes are given only for firm matches. For some rows the clone size is stated as once, few or many, or as a class when expanded; others skip it.

j_call clone_size v_call d_call cdr3_nt cdr3_aa
TRBJ2-3 NA TRBV30 NA TGTGCCTGGACCAAGCTAGTGCGAGATACGCAGTATTTT CAWTKLVRDTQYF
TRBJ2-5 large TRBV5-1 NA TGCGCCAGCAGCTCGGACAGCACGCAAGAGACCCAGTACTTC CASSSDSTQETQYF
TRBJ2-1 few TRBV11-2 TRBD2 TGTGCCAGCAGTCCGGGACTAGCCAACAATGAGCAGTTCTTC CASSPGLANNEQFF
TRBJ1-6 medium-sized TRBV30 NA TGTGCCTGGAGTGTAGGTGGCCTTGGCAATTCACCCCTCCACTTT CAWSVGGLGNSPLHF
TRBJ1-1 NA TRBV30 NA TGTGCCTGGAGAACAGGGTCCGAAGCTTTCTTT CAWRTGSEAFF
TRBJ2-1 NA TRBV5-4 TRBD1 TGTGCCAGCAGCTTACGACAGGGGGCCTGGGAGCAGTTCTTC CASSLRQGAWEQFF
TRBJ2-6 NA TRBV11-2 NA TGTGCCAGCAGCGGGTTCAACGACAGGCTGGAATCTGGGGCCAACGTCCTGACTTTC CASSGFNDRLESGANVLTF
TRBJ2-1 NA TRBV9 NA TGTGCCAGCAGCGTACTGAGCTCCTACAATGAGCAGTTCTTC CASSVLSSYNEQFF
TRBJ1-6 NA TRBV6-2/TRBV6-3 TRBD1 TGTGCCAGCAGCGCCCGGGACAGGAATTCACCCCTCCACTTT CASSARDRNSPLHF
TRBJ2-5 NA TRBV19 TRBD2 TGTGCCAGTAGTAATGTTGCTAGCGGCTCTATCGAGACCCAGTACTTC CASSNVASGSIETQYF
TRBJ2-3 medium-sized TRBV6-6 NA TGTGCCAGCAGTTCCACTGGGCCCCCAGATACGCAGTATTTT CASSSTGPPDTQYF